The 5 T cell receptor beta chains given below trace back to one sample, sequenced in a study of blood T cell repertoires in COVID-19. Method: immunoSEQ multiplex PCR; TCRdb's copy keeps in-frame clones and lacks some. The profile shows some 320,000 clones, roughly 88% of them singletons. Source material: peripheral blood. The origin of the receptors is a woman in her thirties who had recovered from COVID-19.

This clone showed up just once. This rearrangement joins TRBV28 to TRBJ2-1; D gene ambiguous. Germline CDR1 and CDR2: MDHEN and SYDVKM. Trimming stripped 2 bases from V and 0 bases from J, with 8 bases between. The CDR3 has 15 residues. DNA of the CDR3: TGTGCCAGCAGTTTAAAGACGGGCTCCTACAATGAGCAGTTCTTC. Its protein is CASSLKTGSYNEQFF.

The chain employs TRBV18 and TRBJ1-1, with TRBD1 as a possible D gene (5 bases). CDR1 is KGHSH and CDR2 is LQKENI in the germline V gene. V was pared by 2 bases and J by 2 bases, with 24 bases between. The CDR3 is made up of 19 amino acids. CDR3 DNA: TGTGCCAGCTCACCAGTGTCTGGCGGAGGGGTCGGGGTTAACACTGAAGCTTTCTTT. Translated: CASSPVSGGGVGVNTEAFF.

The V gene is TRBV18, the J gene TRBJ2-5; 14 bases line up with TRBD2. This CDR3 contains 16 residues. V was clipped by 2 bases and J by 4 bases; unmatched bases: 3. Germline assignment: CDR1 KGHSH and CDR2 LQKENI. CDR3 residues: CASSPRTSGGTETQYF. DNA of the CDR3: TGTGCCAGCTCACCAAGGACTAGCGGGGGGACAGAGACCCAGTACTTC.

The rearrangement joins TRBV7-9 to TRBJ1-2; no clear D gene. V lost 10 bases to trimming and J lost 0 bases, with 12 bases between them. The CDR3 contains 13 residues. Germline V gives CDR1 SEHNR, CDR2 FQNEAQ (reference sequence). The CDR3: CATRGLTNYGYTF. Written as DNA, the CDR3 is TGTGCCACACGAGGACTAACTAACTATGGCTACACCTTC.

This clone was detected only a few times. The V and J genes are TRBV3-1 (or the pseudogene TRBV3-2) and TRBJ2-6; D might be TRBD2 (6 bases). Germline CDR1 reads LGHDT; CDR2 reads YNNKEL (reference sequence). The CDR3 consists of 15 residues. Trimming pared 3 bases from V and 3 bases from J, leaving 9 bases between. CDR3 in DNA: TGTGCCAGCAGCCAGGGGGGATTTGGGGCCAACGTCCTGACTTTC. Translating it yields CASSQGGFGANVLTF.